This T cell receptor beta chain was documented in a study of blood T cell repertoires in COVID-19. Study at large: Acute and convalescent COVID-19 samples came from the United States, Italy and Spain.

A note on this clone: The junction departs from the called germline gene at one end, perhaps through a read error.

Sequencing was performed with immunoSEQ multiplex PCR; in TCRdb, only in-frame clones are kept and a portion is missing. The sample shows a few hundred thousand clones, roughly 85% of them seen only once. The sample was peripheral blood. This TCR derives from a woman aged 30 to 39 with active or convalescent COVID-19.

The CDR3 region is CASSPTLGGNEKLFF. Written as DNA, the CDR3 is TGTGCTAGCAGCCCGACCCTGGGGGGGAATGAAAAACTGTTTTTT. The V call is TRBV7-7, the J call TRBJ1-4, with D possibly TRBD1 on 5 matching bases. CDR1 SSHAT and CDR2 FNYEAQ come from the germline V gene (reference sequence). This CDR3 has 15 residues.